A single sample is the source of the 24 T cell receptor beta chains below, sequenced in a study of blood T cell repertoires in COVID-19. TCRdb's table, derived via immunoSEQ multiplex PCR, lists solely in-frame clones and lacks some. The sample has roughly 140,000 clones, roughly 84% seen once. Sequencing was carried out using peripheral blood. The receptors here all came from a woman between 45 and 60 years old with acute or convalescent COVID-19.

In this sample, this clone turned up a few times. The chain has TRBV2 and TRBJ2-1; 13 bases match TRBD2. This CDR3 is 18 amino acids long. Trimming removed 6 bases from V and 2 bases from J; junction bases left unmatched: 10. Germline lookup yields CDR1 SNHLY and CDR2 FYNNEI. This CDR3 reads CASRTQPGLAGTYNEQFF. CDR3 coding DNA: TGTGCCAGCAGAACCCAACCGGGACTAGCGGGGACCTACAATGAGCAGTTCTTC.

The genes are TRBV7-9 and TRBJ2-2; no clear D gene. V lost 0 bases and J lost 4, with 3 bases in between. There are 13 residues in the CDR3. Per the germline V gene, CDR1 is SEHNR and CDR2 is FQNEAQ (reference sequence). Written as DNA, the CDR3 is TGTGCCAGCAGCTTAGCGGCCACCGGGGAGCTGTTTTTT. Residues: CASSLAATGELFF.

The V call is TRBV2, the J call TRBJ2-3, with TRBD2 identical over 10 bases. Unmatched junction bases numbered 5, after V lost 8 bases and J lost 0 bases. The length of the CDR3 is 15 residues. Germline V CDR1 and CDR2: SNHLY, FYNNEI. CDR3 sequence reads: CASFRAGGSTDTQYF. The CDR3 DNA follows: TGTGCCAGCTTTAGAGCGGGGGGGAGCACAGATACGCAGTATTTT.

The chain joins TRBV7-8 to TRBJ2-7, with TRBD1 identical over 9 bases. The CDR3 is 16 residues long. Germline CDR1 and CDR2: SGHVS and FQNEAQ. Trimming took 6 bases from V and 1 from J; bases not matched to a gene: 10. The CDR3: CASRSSFGTGSYEQYF. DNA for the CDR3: TGTGCCAGCAGGTCCTCCTTCGGGACAGGGTCCTACGAGCAGTACTTC.

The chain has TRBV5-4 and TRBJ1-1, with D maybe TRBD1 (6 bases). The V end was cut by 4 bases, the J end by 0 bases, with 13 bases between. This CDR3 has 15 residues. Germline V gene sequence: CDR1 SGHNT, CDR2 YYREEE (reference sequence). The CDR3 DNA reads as TGTGCCAGCAGCGGTCAAACAGGGCTGAACACTGAAGCTTTCTTT. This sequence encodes CASSGQTGLNTEAFF.

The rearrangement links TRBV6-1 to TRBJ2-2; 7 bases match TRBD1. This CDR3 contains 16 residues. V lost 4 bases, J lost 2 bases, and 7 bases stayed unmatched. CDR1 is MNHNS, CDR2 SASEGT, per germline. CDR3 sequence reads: CASSGSGQDNTGELFF. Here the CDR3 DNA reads TGTGCCAGCAGTGGGTCCGGACAGGATAACACCGGGGAGCTGTTTTTT.

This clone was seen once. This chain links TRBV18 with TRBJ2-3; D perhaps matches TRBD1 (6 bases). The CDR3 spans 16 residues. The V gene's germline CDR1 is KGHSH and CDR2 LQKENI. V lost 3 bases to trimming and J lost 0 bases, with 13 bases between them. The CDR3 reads CASSPQGLISTDTQYF. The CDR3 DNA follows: TGTGCCAGCTCACCGCAGGGGTTGATTAGCACAGATACGCAGTATTTT. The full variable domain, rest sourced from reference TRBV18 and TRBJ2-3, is NAGVMQNPRHLVRRRGQEARLRCSPMKGHSHVYWYRQLPEEGLKFMVYLQKENIIDESGMPKERFSAEFPKEGPSILRIQQVVRGDSAAYFCASSPQGLISTDTQYFGPGTRLTVL.

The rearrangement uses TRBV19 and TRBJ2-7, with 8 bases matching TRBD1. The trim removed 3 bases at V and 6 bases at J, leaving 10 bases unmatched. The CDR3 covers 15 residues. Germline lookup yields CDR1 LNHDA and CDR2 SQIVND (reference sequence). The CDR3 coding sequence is TGTGCCAGTAGTATCTCGAGCAGGGGGCAGGGCGAGCAGTACTTC. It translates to CASSISSRGQGEQYF. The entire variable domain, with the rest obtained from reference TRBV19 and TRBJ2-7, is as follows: DGGITQSPKYLFRKEGQNVTLSCEQNLNHDAMYWYRQDPGQGLRLIYYSQIVNDFQKGDIAEGYSVSREKKESFPLTVTSAQKNPTAFYLCASSISSRGQGEQYFGPGTRLTVT.

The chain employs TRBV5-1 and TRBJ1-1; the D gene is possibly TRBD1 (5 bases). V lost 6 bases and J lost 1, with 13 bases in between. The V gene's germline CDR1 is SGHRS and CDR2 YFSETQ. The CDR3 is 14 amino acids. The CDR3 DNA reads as TGCGCCAGCAACTCAATCGGACAGAACACTGAAGCTTTCTTT. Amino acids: CASNSIGQNTEAFF.

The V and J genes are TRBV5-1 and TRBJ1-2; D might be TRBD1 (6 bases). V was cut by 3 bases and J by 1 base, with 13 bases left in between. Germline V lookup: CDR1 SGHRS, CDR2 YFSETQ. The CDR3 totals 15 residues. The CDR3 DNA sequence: TGCGCCAGCAGCTACCAGGACAGTCTTAACTATGGCTACACCTTC. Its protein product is CASSYQDSLNYGYTF.

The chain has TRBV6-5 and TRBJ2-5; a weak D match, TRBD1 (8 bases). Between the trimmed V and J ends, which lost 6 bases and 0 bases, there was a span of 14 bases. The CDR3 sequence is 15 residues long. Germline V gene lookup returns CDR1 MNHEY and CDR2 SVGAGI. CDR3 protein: CASRDRGGHQETQYF. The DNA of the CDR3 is TGTGCCAGCAGAGACAGGGGAGGGCACCAAGAGACCCAGTACTTC.

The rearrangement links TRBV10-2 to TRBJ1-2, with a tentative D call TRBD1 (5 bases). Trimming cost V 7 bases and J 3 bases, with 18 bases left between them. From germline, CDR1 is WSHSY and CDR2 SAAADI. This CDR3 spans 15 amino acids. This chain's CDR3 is CASTPFGGSDYGYTF. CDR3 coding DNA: TGCGCCAGCACCCCCTTCGGGGGATCTGACTATGGCTACACCTTC.

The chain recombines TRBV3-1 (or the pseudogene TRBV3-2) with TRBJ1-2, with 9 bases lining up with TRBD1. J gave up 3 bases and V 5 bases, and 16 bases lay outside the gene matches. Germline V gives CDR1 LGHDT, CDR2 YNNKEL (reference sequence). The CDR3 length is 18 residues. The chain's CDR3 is CASSFHRDRDLKDYGYTF. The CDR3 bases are TGTGCCAGCAGCTTTCACCGGGACAGGGATCTCAAGGACTATGGCTACACCTTC.

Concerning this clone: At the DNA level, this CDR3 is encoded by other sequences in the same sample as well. Here the CDR3 reads CASSLGQDIYEQYF. CDR3 in DNA: TGCGCCAGCAGCTTGGGTCAGGATATCTACGAGCAGTACTTC. The chain combines TRBV5-1 with TRBJ2-7; D gene unclear. This CDR3 has 14 residues. V shed 0 bases and J shed 3 bases, with 10 bases lying between them. CDR1 and CDR2 (germline): SGHRS, YFSETQ.

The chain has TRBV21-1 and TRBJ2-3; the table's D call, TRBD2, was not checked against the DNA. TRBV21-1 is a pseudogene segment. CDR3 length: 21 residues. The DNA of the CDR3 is TGTGCCAGCAGCAAGACCCCGAAAGGATTAGCGGGGGGCGGATACACAGATACGCAGTATTTT. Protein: CASSKTPKGLAGGGYTDTQYF.

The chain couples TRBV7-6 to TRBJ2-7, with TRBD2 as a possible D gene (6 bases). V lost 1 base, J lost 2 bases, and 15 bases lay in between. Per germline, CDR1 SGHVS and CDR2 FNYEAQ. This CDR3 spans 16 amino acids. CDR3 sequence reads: CASSLEGGASAYEQYF. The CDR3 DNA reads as TGTGCCAGCAGCTTAGAGGGCGGGGCCAGTGCCTACGAGCAGTACTTC.

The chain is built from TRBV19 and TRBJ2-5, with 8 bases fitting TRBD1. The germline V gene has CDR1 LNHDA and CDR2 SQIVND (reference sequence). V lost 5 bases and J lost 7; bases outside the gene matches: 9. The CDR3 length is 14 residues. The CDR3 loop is CASSETPGGSTQYF. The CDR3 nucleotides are TGTGCCAGTAGTGAGACTCCAGGGGGCTCGACCCAGTACTTC.

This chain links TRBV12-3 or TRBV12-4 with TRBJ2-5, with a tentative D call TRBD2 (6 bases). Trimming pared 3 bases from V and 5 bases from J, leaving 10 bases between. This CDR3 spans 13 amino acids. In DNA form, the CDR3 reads TGTGCCAGCAGTTTTGCGGGGCGGGAGACCCAGTACTTC. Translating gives CASSFAGRETQYF.

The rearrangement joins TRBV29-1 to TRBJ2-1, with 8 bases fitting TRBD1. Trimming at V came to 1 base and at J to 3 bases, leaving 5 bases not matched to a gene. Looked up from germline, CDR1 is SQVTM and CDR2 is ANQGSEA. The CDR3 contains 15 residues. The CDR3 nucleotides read TGCAGCGTTGAAGGGACAGGGCGGAACTACAATGAGCAGTTCTTC. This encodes CSVEGTGRNYNEQFF.

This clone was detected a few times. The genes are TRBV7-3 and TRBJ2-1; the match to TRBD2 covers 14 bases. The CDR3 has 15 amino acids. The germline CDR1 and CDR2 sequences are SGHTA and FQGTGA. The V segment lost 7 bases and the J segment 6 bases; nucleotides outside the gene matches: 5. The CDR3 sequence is CASKLTSGGANEQFF. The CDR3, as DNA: TGTGCCAGCAAACTGACTAGCGGGGGGGCCAATGAGCAGTTCTTC.

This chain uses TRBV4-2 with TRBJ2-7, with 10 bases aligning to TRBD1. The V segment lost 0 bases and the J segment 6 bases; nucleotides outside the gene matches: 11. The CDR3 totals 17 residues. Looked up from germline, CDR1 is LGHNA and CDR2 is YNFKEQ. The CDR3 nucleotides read TGTGCCAGCAGCCAAGATTCCGGGGACAGGGGATTGCGCGAGCAGTACTTC. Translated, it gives CASSQDSGDRGLREQYF.

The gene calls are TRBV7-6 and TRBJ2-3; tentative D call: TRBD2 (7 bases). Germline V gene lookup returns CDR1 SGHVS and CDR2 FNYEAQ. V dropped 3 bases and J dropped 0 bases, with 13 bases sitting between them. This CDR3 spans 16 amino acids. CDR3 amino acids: CASSLLGGESTDTQYF. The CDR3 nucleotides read TGTGCCAGCAGCTTGTTAGGGGGGGAGAGCACAGATACGCAGTATTTT.

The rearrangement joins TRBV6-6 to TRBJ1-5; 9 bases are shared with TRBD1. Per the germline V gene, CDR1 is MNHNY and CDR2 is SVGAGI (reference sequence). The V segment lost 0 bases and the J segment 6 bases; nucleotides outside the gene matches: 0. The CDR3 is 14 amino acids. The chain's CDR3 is CASSYSDRGQPQHF. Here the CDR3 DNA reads TGTGCCAGCAGTTACTCGGACAGGGGTCAGCCCCAGCATTTT.

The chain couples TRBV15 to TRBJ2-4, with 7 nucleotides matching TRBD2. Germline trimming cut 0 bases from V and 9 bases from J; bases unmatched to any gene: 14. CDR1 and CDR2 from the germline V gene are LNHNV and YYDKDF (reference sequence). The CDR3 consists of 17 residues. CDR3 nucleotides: TGTGCCACCAGCAGAGATTATGGGCAGGGAGGGTTAGGCATTCAGTACTTC. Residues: CATSRDYGQGGLGIQYF.